The present TCR beta chain was sequenced within a study of T cells in Graves' hyperthyroidism and ophthalmopathy. Whole-study results and caveats: Ophthalmopathy onset followed model prediction by a median around 6.6 months. Most clonotypes expanded in the thyroid (above 0.001) were also present in blood.

For this clonotype: Antigen: not known.

Amplified TCR beta CDR3 regions came from RNA transcripts. The TCR CDR3 first-round RT-PCR relied on the HTBI primer set. MiXCR was run by TCRdb on the multiplex PCR reads, yielding one entry per CDR3 protein. The data show about 400,000 distinct CDR3 sequences, with approximately 15% seen just once and roughly 7.7% held by the top ten. Patients aged 18 to 65 had newly diagnosed hyperthyroidism that had lasted under 2 months. PBMCs were sourced from more than 9 ml fresh peripheral blood. CDR3 size: 17 residues. Trimming took 2 bases from V and 3 from J; bases not matched to a gene: 5. Input material: blood. The TCR sequence derives from a woman in her late teens or twenties with Graves' hyperthyroidism. The gene calls are TRBV12-3 or TRBV12-4 and TRBJ2-1; 12 bases are shared with TRBD2. CDR3 loop: CASSLLTSGGFYNEQFF. The CDR3 DNA is TGTGCCAGCAGTTTATTGACTAGCGGGGGTTTCTACAATGAGCAGTTCTTC.